This TCR beta chain was sequenced during a study of identical twins. Study-wide results and caveats: Reduced insertions were recorded for abundant cord blood beta clonotypes, with no such pattern in memory repertoires.

The CDR3 loop spans 16 amino acids. V was shortened by 2 bases and J by 1 base, with 13 bases between the two germline ends. Germline lookup yields CDR1 KGHDR and CDR2 SFDVKD. This clonotype was seen many times. The antigen is not known. TCRdb passed the 5' RACE reads through MiXCR, listing each CDR3 protein once. The sample carries approximately 230,000 distinct CDR3 sequences, 6.5% to 8% recorded once. Every one of the donors was a healthy Caucasian. These same records also appear under a second study, on T cells expressing NK-cell markers. That source notes: Sequencing of TCR beta repertoires drew on sorted CD3+CD56+NKG2C+, CD3+CD56+NKG2C- and CD3+CD56-NKG2C+ T cells. A handful of donors likewise had their CD3+CD56-NKG2C+ fraction led by these clonotypes.

Sequenced input: CD8+ T cells sorted from blood. The chain carries TRBV24-1 and TRBJ1-1; weak D call: TRBD1 (6 bases). This clonotype was obtained from a woman between 18 and 30 years old in good health. CDR3: CATSDCTGKRNTEAFF. CDR3 nucleotide sequence: TGTGCCACCAGTGATTGCACAGGGAAGAGGAACACTGAAGCTTTCTTT.